Shown below are 32 T cell receptor beta chains from a single sample sequenced in a study of blood T cell repertoires in COVID-19. The method was immunoSEQ multiplex PCR; TCRdb's version includes in-frame clones alone and lacks a portion of them. Of 78,000 or so clones in the sample, around nine tenths were seen once. The sequenced sample was peripheral blood. The receptor set was obtained from a middle-aged man with active or convalescent COVID-19.

J is TRBJ2-1 and V is TRBV5-6, with TRBD2 matching 10 bases. J lost 5 bases, V lost 2 bases, and 1 base had no gene match. The CDR3 length is 14 residues. Germline loops: CDR1 SGHDT, CDR2 YYEEEE. This CDR3 is CASSFLAGDNEQFF. The CDR3 DNA follows: TGTGCCAGCAGCTTTCTAGCGGGGGACAATGAGCAGTTCTTC.

V usage is TRBV5-1 and J usage is TRBJ2-7; D call uncertain. The CDR3 runs to 13 residues. With 0 bases removed from V and 7 bases from J, the gap between germline ends came to 11 bases. The germline gives CDR1 SGHRS, CDR2 YFSETQ. CDR3: CASSLVGLSEQYF. In nucleotides, the CDR3 is TGCGCCAGCAGCTTGGTTGGCCTTTCGGAGCAGTACTTC.

The rearrangement links TRBV9 to TRBJ2-1; weak D call: TRBD2 (6 bases). Germline V gene sequence: CDR1 SGDLS, CDR2 YYNGEE. V lost 3 bases and J lost 9, with 25 bases in between. This CDR3 has 17 amino acids. Here the CDR3 reads CASSAGTGTAPEGEQFF. The CDR3 DNA follows: TGTGCCAGCAGCGCGGGCACCGGGACGGCTCCGGAGGGTGAGCAGTTCTTC.

This chain links TRBV10-3 with TRBJ2-2; TRBD2 is a possible D gene (6 bases). This CDR3 comprises 18 residues. The germline V gene encodes CDR1 ENHRY and CDR2 SYGVKD. Trimming shortened V by 0 bases and J by 5 bases, and 19 bases separated the two germline ends. DNA of the CDR3: TGTGCCATCAGTGAGTCGACTCTTAGTACAGCGGGTACCGGGGAGCTGTTTTTT. Amino acid sequence: CAISESTLSTAGTGELFF.

This clone was seen only once. V usage is TRBV29-1 and J usage is TRBJ2-1; 7 nucleotides agree with TRBD1. CDR3 length equals 15 residues. V was clipped by 7 bases and J by 0 bases; unmatched bases: 9. Germline values: CDR1 SQVTM, CDR2 ANQGSEA. CDR3 protein: CSARGQESSYNEQFF. CDR3 coding DNA: TGCAGCGCGAGAGGACAGGAGAGCTCCTACAATGAGCAGTTCTTC.

The genes are TRBV27 and TRBJ2-3, with 9 bases aligning to TRBD1. The CDR3 is 15 amino acids. V lost 6 bases and J lost 2; bases outside the gene matches: 6. In germline, CDR1 is MNHEY, CDR2 SMNVEV (reference sequence). CDR3 sequence: CASSFRDRATDTQYF. The CDR3 region has the DNA TGTGCCAGCAGCTTTCGGGACAGGGCCACAGATACGCAGTATTTT.

The chain couples TRBV28 to TRBJ2-3; D possibly corresponds to TRBD2 (5 bases). The CDR3 loop spans 15 amino acids. The V end was cut by 8 bases, the J end by 3 bases, with 18 bases between. In germline, CDR1 is MDHEN, CDR2 SYDVKM. The CDR3 loop reads CASSTKGEGTDTQYF. DNA of the CDR3: TGTGCCAGCTCTACAAAGGGCGAGGGAACAGATACGCAGTATTTT.

The CDR3 DNA is TGTGCCAGCAGCTCCGGACAGCCCTCTATTAATGAAAAACTGTTTTTT. Its translation is CASSSGQPSINEKLFF. This sequence joins TRBV11-2 and TRBJ1-4, with D possibly TRBD1 on 6 matching bases. Trimming left V 4 bases short and J 4 bases short, with 16 bases between. This CDR3 has 16 residues. Germline V gives CDR1 SGHAT, CDR2 FQNNGV.

The chain recombines TRBV7-9 with TRBJ2-5; 7 nucleotides align to TRBD2. Per the germline V gene, CDR1 is SEHNR and CDR2 is FQNEAQ (reference sequence). The CDR3 loop spans 14 amino acids. V lost 6 bases and J lost 3; bases outside the gene matches: 7. CDR3 sequence: CASRPTSAEETQYF. The CDR3 coding sequence is TGTGCCAGCAGGCCCACTAGCGCCGAAGAGACCCAGTACTTC. The variable domain in full, completed from reference TRBV7-9 and TRBJ2-5, reads DTGVSQNPRHKITKRGQNVTFRCDPISEHNRLYWYRQTLGQGPEFLTYFQNEAQLEKSRLLSDRFSAERPKGSFSTLEIQRTEQGDSAMYLCASRPTSAEETQYFGPGTRLLVL.

The chain combines TRBV19 with TRBJ1-4, with 10 bases fitting TRBD1. The CDR3 extends over 14 amino acids. Trimming at V came to 3 bases and at J to 5 bases, leaving 0 bases not matched to a gene. Germline V gives CDR1 LNHDA, CDR2 SQIVND (reference sequence). The CDR3 reads CASSMGQGNEKLFF. CDR3 DNA: TGTGCCAGTAGTATGGGACAGGGGAATGAAAAACTGTTTTTT. Full variable domain (rest looked up from reference TRBV19 and TRBJ1-4): DGGITQSPKYLFRKEGQNVTLSCEQNLNHDAMYWYRQDPGQGLRLIYYSQIVNDFQKGDIAEGYSVSREKKESFPLTVTSAQKNPTAFYLCASSMGQGNEKLFFGSGTQLSVL.

The gene calls are TRBV3-1 (or the pseudogene TRBV3-2) and TRBJ2-5, with unresolved D. This CDR3 comprises 17 residues. V was cut by 0 bases and J by 4 bases, with 18 bases left in between. The germline V gene has CDR1 LGHDT and CDR2 YNNKEL (reference sequence). CDR3 sequence reads: CASSQDGPAPASETQYF. CDR3 coding DNA: TGTGCCAGCAGCCAAGATGGTCCAGCGCCAGCATCAGAGACCCAGTACTTC.

V gene TRBV4-1 combines with J gene TRBJ2-3, with 10 nucleotides matching TRBD2. The junction had 11 bases not matched to a gene; V was cut back by 4 bases and J by 7 bases. There are 16 residues in the CDR3. Germline V lookup: CDR1 MGHRA, CDR2 YSYEKL. The chain's CDR3 is CASSRGAGGPSNTQYF. The CDR3 nucleotides read TGCGCCAGCAGCCGGGGAGCGGGGGGGCCGTCGAATACGCAGTATTTT.

The V gene is TRBV10-3, the J gene TRBJ2-1, with unresolved D. V lost 3 bases, J lost 7 bases, and 10 bases lay in between. The CDR3 has 13 residues. Germline V lookup: CDR1 ENHRY, CDR2 SYGVKD. The CDR3 DNA is TGTGCCATCAGTGATAACAGTCCAAATGAGCAGTTCTTC. Translation gives CAISDNSPNEQFF.

The J gene is TRBJ1-2, the V gene TRBV11-2; D is ambiguous. The V gene's germline CDR1 is SGHAT and CDR2 FQNNGV. This CDR3 region has 15 residues. Trimming stripped 0 bases from V and 5 bases from J, with 13 bases between. The CDR3 DNA reads TGTGCCAGCAGCTTAGATCTCACAGATCCATATGGCTACACCTTC. Amino acids: CASSLDLTDPYGYTF.

This chain joins TRBV11-2 and TRBJ1-6; D uncertain. The CDR3 totals 15 residues. V lost 0 bases and J 10 bases, leaving 13 bases between the germline ends. Germline V gives CDR1 SGHAT, CDR2 FQNNGV. The DNA for the CDR3 is TGTGCCAGCAGCTTAGATCCTGTGGTGAGGTCACCCCTCCACTTT. This sequence encodes CASSLDPVVRSPLHF.

This rearrangement joins TRBV28 to TRBJ1-2; D remains unclear. V lost 4 bases to trimming and J lost 4 bases, with 10 bases between them. Germline loops: CDR1 MDHEN, CDR2 SYDVKM. This CDR3 has 13 residues. The CDR3 nucleotides are TGTGCCAGCAGTTCCTTCGAGCGCTATGGCTACACCTTC. Translation gives CASSSFERYGYTF.

This sequence joins TRBV6-6 and TRBJ1-6; maybe TRBD1 (5 bases). The CDR3 spans 15 residues. Trimming stripped 6 bases from V and 7 bases from J, with 16 bases between. Germline-derived CDR1 and CDR2 are MNHNY and SVGAGI (reference sequence). The CDR3 DNA reads as TGTGCCAGCAGCTCCGTAGGGGCGGGAAATTCACCCCTCCACTTT. Translation gives CASSSVGAGNSPLHF.

The V call is TRBV9, the J call TRBJ1-4, with 7 bases aligning to TRBD1. The V segment lost 0 bases and the J segment 4 bases; nucleotides outside the gene matches: 9. CDR1 and CDR2 from the germline V gene are SGDLS and YYNGEE. The CDR3 has 17 residues. CDR3 residues: CASSVDFPGQRNEKLFF. Written as DNA, the CDR3 is TGTGCCAGCAGCGTAGACTTCCCGGGACAGCGTAATGAAAAACTGTTTTTT.

This clone was seen many times. V gene TRBV5-1 combines with J gene TRBJ2-2, with unresolved D. The length of the CDR3 is 14 residues. Germline CDR1 and CDR2: SGHRS and YFSETQ. V lost 4 bases and J lost 3, with 10 bases in between. The DNA for the CDR3 is TGCGCCAGCAGCGGCCGTCCCGACACCGGGGAGCTGTTTTTT. Encoded protein: CASSGRPDTGELFF.

The J gene is TRBJ1-3, the V gene TRBV3-1 (or the pseudogene TRBV3-2), with D tentatively TRBD1 (5 bases). This CDR3 has 13 amino acids. V lost 8 bases, J lost 0 bases, and 8 bases lay in between. Germline lookup yields CDR1 LGHDT and CDR2 YNNKEL (reference sequence). Here the CDR3 reads CASRQSSGNTIYF. CDR3 coding DNA: TGTGCCAGCCGACAGAGCTCTGGAAACACCATATATTTT.

The rearrangement joins TRBV21-1 to TRBJ2-1; the table's D call, TRBD2, was not checked against the DNA. TRBV21-1 is annotated as a pseudogene. This CDR3 spans 18 amino acids. The CDR3 protein is CASSKDTGTKSSYNEQFF. The DNA of the CDR3 is TGTGCCAGCAGCAAAGATACCGGGACTAAAAGCTCCTACAATGAGCAGTTCTTC.

The sample holds one count of this clone. The chain carries TRBV5-1 and TRBJ2-2; 7 nucleotides align to TRBD2. V was clipped by 6 bases and J by 6 bases; unmatched bases: 5. Germline loops: CDR1 SGHRS, CDR2 YFSETQ. This CDR3 is built from 13 residues. The CDR3 spells CASTSGGPGELFF. For the CDR3, the DNA is TGCGCCAGCACTTCGGGGGGTCCCGGGGAGCTGTTTTTT. The complete variable domain, with remaining parts taken from reference TRBV5-1 and TRBJ2-2, reads KAGVTQTPRYLIKTRGQQVTLSCSPISGHRSVSWYQQTPGQGLQFLFEYFSETQRNKGNFPGRFSGRQFSNSRSEMNVSTLELGDSALYLCASTSGGPGELFFGEGSRLTVL.

The chain combines TRBV5-1 with TRBJ2-2; D uncertain. V shed 5 bases and J shed 0 bases, with 5 bases lying between them. The CDR3 spans 13 residues. The germline CDR1 and CDR2 sequences are SGHRS and YFSETQ. CDR3 residues: CASRQSNTGELFF. The CDR3 DNA follows: TGCGCCAGCAGACAATCGAACACCGGGGAGCTGTTTTTT.

This CDR3 is CATSDARAPNEKLFF. The CDR3 DNA reads as TGTGCCACCAGTGATGCCAGGGCTCCCAATGAAAAACTGTTTTTT. J is TRBJ1-4 and V is TRBV24-1, with D maybe TRBD1 (5 bases). Germline CDR1 and CDR2: KGHDR and SFDVKD. Trimming removed 3 bases at V and 5 bases at J, with 12 bases between. The CDR3 has 15 residues.

This clone was seen a handful of times. This chain links TRBV5-1 with TRBJ2-7, with D possibly being TRBD1 (7 bases). The CDR3 spans 14 residues. Germline values: CDR1 SGHRS, CDR2 YFSETQ. The germline V and J ends were trimmed by 0 bases and 2 bases, with 9 bases remaining between them. For the CDR3, the DNA is TGCGCCAGCAGCTTGGCAGGGGGGACCTACGAGCAGTACTTC. Residues: CASSLAGGTYEQYF.

This chain links TRBV9 with TRBJ2-7, with TRBD2 as a possible D gene (6 bases). The CDR3 runs to 13 residues. V lost 4 bases, J lost 3 bases, and 11 bases lay in between. Germline lookup yields CDR1 SGDLS and CDR2 YYNGEE. The CDR3: CASSPGLIYEQYF. The CDR3 DNA is TGTGCCAGCAGCCCCGGACTAATCTACGAGCAGTACTTC. Variable domain in full (rest from reference TRBV9 and TRBJ2-7): DSGVTQTPKHLITATGQRVTLRCSPRSGDLSVYWYQQSLDQGLQFLIQYYNGEERAKGNILERFSAQQFPDLHSELNLSSLELGDSALYFCASSPGLIYEQYFGPGTRLTVT.

The chain combines TRBV5-5 with TRBJ2-7; 11 bases are a match to TRBD1. This CDR3 comprises 13 residues. Germline loops: CDR1 SGHKS, CDR2 YYEKEE (reference sequence). V lost 6 bases to trimming and J lost 7 bases; unmatched junction nucleotides: 6. The CDR3 DNA sequence: TGTGCCAGCACGGACAGGGGGCGCGGGGAGCAGTACTTC. As protein: CASTDRGRGEQYF. Filled out from reference TRBV5-5 and TRBJ2-7, the complete variable domain reads DAGVTQSPTHLIKTRGQQVTLRCSPISGHKSVSWYQQVLGQGPQFIFQYYEKEERGRGNFPDRFSARQFPNYSSELNVNALLLGDSALYLCASTDRGRGEQYFGPGTRLTVT.

This chain links TRBV19 with TRBJ1-6; 7 nucleotides align to TRBD1. The ends lost 4 bases at V and 10 bases at J; junction bases unmatched: 10. CDR3 length equals 15 residues. Germline V CDR1 and CDR2: LNHDA, SQIVND (reference sequence). In DNA, the CDR3 is TGTGCCAGTAGTAACTACTACAGGGGTGGGTCACCCCTCCACTTT. This sequence encodes CASSNYYRGGSPLHF.

This clone occurred a few times. The rearrangement uses TRBV5-1 and TRBJ1-2; possible D gene TRBD1, 5 bases. The V and J ends lost 5 bases and 3 bases respectively, with 5 bases between them. Germline V lookup: CDR1 SGHRS, CDR2 YFSETQ. This CDR3 is built from 11 residues. CDR3 sequence: CASRQDYGYTF. DNA for the CDR3: TGCGCCAGCAGACAGGACTATGGCTACACCTTC.

The J gene is TRBJ1-6, the V gene TRBV28; 8 nucleotides match TRBD1. From germline, CDR1 is MDHEN and CDR2 SYDVKM. The CDR3 sequence is 17 residues long. The J segment lost 10 bases and the V segment lost 2 bases, leaving 13 bases of the junction unmatched. CDR3 protein: CASSLPPGQEDPSPLHF. The CDR3 coding sequence is TGTGCCAGCAGTTTACCTCCGGGACAGGAGGATCCGTCACCCCTCCACTTT.

A single count supports this clone. The rearrangement joins TRBV5-1 to TRBJ2-5; unclear D gene. This CDR3 contains 11 residues. CDR1 SGHRS and CDR2 YFSETQ come from the germline V gene. Between the trimmed V and J ends, which lost 4 bases and 3 bases, there was a span of 4 bases. CDR3 sequence: CASSAEETQYF. The CDR3, as DNA: TGCGCCAGCAGCGCGGAAGAGACCCAGTACTTC.

The rearrangement links TRBV5-8 to TRBJ1-5; 11 bases map to TRBD1. Losses at the gene ends were 2 bases for V and 6 bases for J; bases not matched to a gene: 7. CDR1 is SGHTS and CDR2 is YDEGEE in the germline V gene. The CDR3 covers 16 residues. The CDR3 spells CASSLFGQGASQPQHF. For the CDR3, the DNA is TGTGCCAGCAGCTTATTTGGACAGGGGGCAAGTCAGCCCCAGCATTTT.